These T cell receptor beta chains were read from a single sample in a study of identical twins. TCRdb ran MiXCR on the 5' RACE reads and lists one entry per CDR3 protein. The repertoire holds more than 1.5 million distinct CDR3 sequences, with under 35% as singletons. Sequencing used cord blood. Source of these receptors: a newborn girl in good health. The CDR3 runs from the conserved cysteine through the conserved F or W.

j_gene | v_gene | CDR3aa
TRBJ1-2 | TRBV19 | CASSIFRQGIYGYTF
TRBJ2-7 | TRBV28 | CASSFMPSGSYEQYF
TRBJ2-5 | TRBV3-1 | CASSQAPTTVETQYF
TRBJ2-3 | TRBV20-1 | CSATKRLAGTDTQYF
TRBJ1-5 | TRBV7-2 | CASSARAGNQPQHF
TRBJ2-3 | TRBV7-8 | CASSFARASGGAGTDTQYF
TRBJ2-3 | TRBV9 | CASSVDTLFTDTQYF
TRBJ2-1 | TRBV7-2 | CASSLSGLVVNEQFF
TRBJ2-5 | TRBV28 | CASSGGLETQYF
TRBJ2-3 | TRBV12-3/TRBV12-4 | CASNFYKANTDTQYF